The sequence of this TCR beta chain was determined in a study of radiotherapy plus CTLA-4 blockade in lung cancer. Whole-study results and caveats: Tumor-origin TCR clones grew in blood after radiotherapy plus ipilimumab. The best prediction of response reportedly came from early blood T cell clone dynamics, with interferon-beta.

The sample holds one count of this clone. Its specificity is not known. Assay: immunoSEQ multiplex PCR; the TCRdb copy retains only in-frame clones and omits some. The table shows tens of thousands of clones, with 80% to 90% occurring only once. The study gave focal radiation plus ipilimumab CTLA-4 blockade to patients with chemo-refractory metastatic non-small-cell lung cancer. This receptor was taken from a human donor with non-small cell lung cancer whose response to radiotherapy plus ipilimumab could not be evaluated. The source was peripheral blood, collected from a patient treated with radiotherapy plus ipilimumab.

Here the CDR3 reads CASSLSGSEYNEQFF. CDR3 nucleotides: TGCGCCAGCAGCTTAAGCGGGAGTGAATACAATGAGCAGTTCTTC. The chain is built from TRBV5-1 and TRBJ2-1; 8 bases fit TRBD2. The V segment lost 2 bases and the J segment 4 bases; nucleotides outside the gene matches: 5. In germline, CDR1 is SGHRS, CDR2 YFSETQ. The CDR3 sequence is 15 residues long.